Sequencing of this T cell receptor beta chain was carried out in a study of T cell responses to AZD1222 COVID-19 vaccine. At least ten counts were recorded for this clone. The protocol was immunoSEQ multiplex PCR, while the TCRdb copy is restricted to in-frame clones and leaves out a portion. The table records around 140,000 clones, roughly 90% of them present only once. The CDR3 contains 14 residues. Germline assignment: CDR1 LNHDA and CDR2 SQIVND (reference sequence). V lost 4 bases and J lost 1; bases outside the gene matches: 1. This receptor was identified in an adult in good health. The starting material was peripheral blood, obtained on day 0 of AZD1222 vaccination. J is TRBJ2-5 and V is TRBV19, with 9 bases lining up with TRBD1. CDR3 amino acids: CASSTTGGQETQYF. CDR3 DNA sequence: TGTGCCAGTAGTACGACAGGGGGCCAAGAGACCCAGTACTTC.